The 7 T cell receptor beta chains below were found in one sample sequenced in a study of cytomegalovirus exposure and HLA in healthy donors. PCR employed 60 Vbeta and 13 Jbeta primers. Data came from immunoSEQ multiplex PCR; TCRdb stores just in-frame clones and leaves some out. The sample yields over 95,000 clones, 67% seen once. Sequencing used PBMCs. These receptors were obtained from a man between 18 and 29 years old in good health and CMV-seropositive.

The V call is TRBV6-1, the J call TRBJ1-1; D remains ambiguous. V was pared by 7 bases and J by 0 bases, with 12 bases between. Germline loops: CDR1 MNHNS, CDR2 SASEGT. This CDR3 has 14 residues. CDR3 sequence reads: CASTLASMNTEAFF. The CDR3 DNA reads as TGTGCCAGCACCTTGGCTTCCATGAACACTGAAGCTTTCTTT.

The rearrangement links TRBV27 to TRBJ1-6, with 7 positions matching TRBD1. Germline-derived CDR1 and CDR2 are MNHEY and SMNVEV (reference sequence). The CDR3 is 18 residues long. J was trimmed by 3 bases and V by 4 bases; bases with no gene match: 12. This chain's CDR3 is CASSYSPDRAIYNSPLHF. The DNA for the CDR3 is TGTGCCAGCAGTTACTCGCCCGACAGGGCTATCTATAATTCACCCCTCCACTTT.

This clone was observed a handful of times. CDR3 in DNA: TGTGCCAGCAGCTCGAGGACAGGGAGAAATCAGCCCCAGCATTTT. Protein product: CASSSRTGRNQPQHF. This chain joins TRBV11-3 and TRBJ1-5; 8 positions agree with TRBD1. The CDR3 extends over 15 amino acids. V was pared by 4 bases and J by 4 bases, with 6 bases of the junction left unmatched. Germline V lookup: CDR1 SGHNT, CDR2 YENEEA.

The CDR3 DNA is TGTGCCAGCAGCTGGCGAGCGGGGGGGCTCCAAGAGACCCAGTACTTC. Translating gives CASSWRAGGLQETQYF. The rearrangement joins TRBV5-6 to TRBJ2-5, with 10 bases identical to TRBD2. This CDR3 has 16 residues. Unmatched junction bases numbered 6, after V lost 3 bases and J lost 1 base. The germline V gene encodes CDR1 SGHDT and CDR2 YYEEEE.

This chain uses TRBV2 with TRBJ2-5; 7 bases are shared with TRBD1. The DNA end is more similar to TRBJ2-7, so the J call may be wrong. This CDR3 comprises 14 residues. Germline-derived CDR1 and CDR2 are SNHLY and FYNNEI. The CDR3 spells CASWSTGFAYEQYF. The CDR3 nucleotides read TGTGCCAGCTGGTCGACAGGGTTCGCCTACGAGCAGTACTTC.

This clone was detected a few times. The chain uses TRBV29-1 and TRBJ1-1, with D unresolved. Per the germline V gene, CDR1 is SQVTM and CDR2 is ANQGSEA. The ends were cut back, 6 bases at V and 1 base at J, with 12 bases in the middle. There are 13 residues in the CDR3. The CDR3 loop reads CSVMTNANTEAFF. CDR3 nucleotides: TGCAGCGTGATGACAAACGCGAACACTGAAGCTTTCTTT.

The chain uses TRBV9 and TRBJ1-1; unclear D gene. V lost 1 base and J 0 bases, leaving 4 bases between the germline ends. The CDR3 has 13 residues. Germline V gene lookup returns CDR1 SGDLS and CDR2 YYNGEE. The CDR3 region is CASSVYMNTEAFF. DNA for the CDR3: TGTGCCAGCAGCGTATACATGAACACTGAAGCTTTCTTT.